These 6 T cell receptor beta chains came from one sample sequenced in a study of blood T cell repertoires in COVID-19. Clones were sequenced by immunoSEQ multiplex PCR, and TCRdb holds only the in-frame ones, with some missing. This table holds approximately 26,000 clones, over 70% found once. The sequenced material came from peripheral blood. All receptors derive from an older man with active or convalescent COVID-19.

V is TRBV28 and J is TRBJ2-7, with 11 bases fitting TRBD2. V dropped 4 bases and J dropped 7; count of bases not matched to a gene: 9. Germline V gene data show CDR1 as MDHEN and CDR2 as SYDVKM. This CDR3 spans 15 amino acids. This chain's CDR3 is CASSSGTSGLREQYF. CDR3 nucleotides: TGTGCCAGCAGTTCTGGGACTAGCGGATTACGAGAGCAGTACTTC. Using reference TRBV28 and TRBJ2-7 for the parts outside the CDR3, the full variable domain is DVKVTQSSRYLVKRTGEKVFLECVQDMDHENMFWYRQDPGLGLRLIYFSYDVKMKEKGDIPEGYSVSREKKERFSLILESASTNQTSMYLCASSSGTSGLREQYFGPGTRLTVT.

The CDR3 region is CASSPAPGGGRTDTQYF. The CDR3 DNA reads as TGTGCCAGCAGCCCCGCCCCGGGAGGGGGACGCACAGATACGCAGTATTTT. The chain combines TRBV11-2 with TRBJ2-3; TRBD2 matches 8 bases. Per germline, CDR1 SGHAT and CDR2 FQNNGV. The CDR3 spans 17 residues. V was pared by 5 bases and J by 1 base, with 11 bases of the junction left unmatched. Complete variable domain (other parts from reference TRBV11-2 and TRBJ2-3): EAGVAQSPRYKIIEKRQSVAFWCNPISGHATLYWYQQILGQGPKLLIQFQNNGVVDDSQLPKDRFSAERLKGVDSTLKIQPAKLEDSAVYLCASSPAPGGGRTDTQYFGPGTRLTVL.

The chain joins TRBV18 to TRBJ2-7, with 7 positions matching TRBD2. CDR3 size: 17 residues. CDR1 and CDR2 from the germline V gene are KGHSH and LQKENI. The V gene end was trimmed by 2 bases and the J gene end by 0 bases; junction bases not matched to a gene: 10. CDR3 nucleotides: TGTGCCAGCTCACCATTACCAGGAGCGGGGAGCTCCTACGAGCAGTACTTC. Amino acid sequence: CASSPLPGAGSSYEQYF.

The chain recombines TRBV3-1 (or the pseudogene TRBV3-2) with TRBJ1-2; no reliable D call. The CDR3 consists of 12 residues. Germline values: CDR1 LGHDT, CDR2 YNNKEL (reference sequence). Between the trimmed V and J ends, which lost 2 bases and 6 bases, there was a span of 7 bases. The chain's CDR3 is CASSQWPDGYTF. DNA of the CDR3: TGTGCCAGCAGCCAATGGCCAGATGGCTACACCTTC.

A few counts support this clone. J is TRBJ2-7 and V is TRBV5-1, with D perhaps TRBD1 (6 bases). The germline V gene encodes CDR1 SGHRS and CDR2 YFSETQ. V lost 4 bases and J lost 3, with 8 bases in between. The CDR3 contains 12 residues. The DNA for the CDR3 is TGCGCCAGCAGCGCGGACAGCTACGAGCAGTACTTC. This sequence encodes CASSADSYEQYF.

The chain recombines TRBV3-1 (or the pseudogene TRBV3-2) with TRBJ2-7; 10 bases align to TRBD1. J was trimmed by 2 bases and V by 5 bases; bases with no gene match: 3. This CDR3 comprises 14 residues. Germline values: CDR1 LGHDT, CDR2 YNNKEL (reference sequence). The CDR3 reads CASSGTGAPYEQYF. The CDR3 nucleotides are TGTGCCAGCAGCGGGACAGGGGCGCCCTACGAGCAGTACTTC.